This T cell receptor beta chain was sequenced for a study of technical replicates of blood from several donors. The CDR3 runs 16 residues. V was cut by 7 bases and J by 5 bases, with 20 bases left in between. CDR1 and CDR2 (germline): SEHNR, FQNEAQ (reference sequence). This clone came up once. Profiling relied on immunoSEQ multiplex PCR, and the TCRdb table lists in-frame clones only, not all of them. Here the sample spans roughly 92,000 clones, about 95% being singletons. The TCR sequence derives from a human donor in good health. Sequenced input: T cells isolated from PBMCs. The chain links TRBV7-9 to TRBJ1-4, with D possibly TRBD1 on 6 matching bases. The CDR3 is CASTSRAGDQNEKLFF. In DNA form, the CDR3 reads TGTGCCAGCACCTCAAGGGCAGGGGATCAGAATGAAAAACTGTTTTTT.